Listed below are T cell receptor beta chains from one sample, sequenced in a study of patients and donors after allogeneic stem cell transplantation. TCRdb itself ran the RT-PCR reads through MiXCR, one entry per CDR3 protein. The table includes approximately 160,000 distinct CDR3 sequences, over 25% detected once. The sequencing sample was made of blood, either unsorted or a sorted T cell fraction (not recorded which). The receptor set was obtained from a human donor who was either an allogeneic HSCT recipient or a stem cell or donor lymphocyte infusion donor (not recorded which). It is not recorded whose cells these are; they may come from a transplant donor. Each CDR3 is given with its conserved first and last residue. The D gene is left open where the match is weak. Clone size is not always given. Where it is, it says once, few, many or a class for expanded clones.

D	V	J	size	CDR3	DNA
TRBD2	TRBV25-1	TRBJ2-1	NA	CASSGLAGDEQFF	TGTGCCAGCAGTGGGCTAGCGGGGGATGAGCAGTTCTTC
NA	TRBV11-2	TRBJ2-1	once	CASSLYPGRYNEQFF	TGTGCCAGCAGCTTATATCCCGGGAGATACAATGAGCAGTTCTTC
TRBD1	TRBV7-9	TRBJ2-4	NA	CASSLTGQVGKNIQYF	TGTGCCAGCAGCTTAACGGGACAGGTCGGCAAAAACATTCAGTACTTC
NA	TRBV7-9	TRBJ1-5	few	CASSSSYQPQHF	TGTGCCAGCAGCTCCAGCTATCAGCCCCAGCATTTT
NA	TRBV6-5	TRBJ1-6	NA	CASSRTHREGSPLHF	TGTGCCAGCAGTAGAACCCACAGGGAGGGATCACCCCTCCACTTT
TRBD1	TRBV4-2	TRBJ1-3	many	CASSGTGLGNTIYF	TGTGCCAGCAGCGGGACAGGGCTCGGAAACACCATATATTTT
NA	TRBV20-1	TRBJ1-1	many	CSARDLRGGTEAFF	TGCAGTGCTAGAGATTTGCGCGGCGGGACTGAAGCTTTCTTT
TRBD1	TRBV24-1	TRBJ2-5	few	CATSDPGQGLGETQYF	TGTGCCACCAGTGATCCCGGACAGGGCTTGGGGGAGACCCAGTACTTC
TRBD2	TRBV2	TRBJ2-1	few	CATSRGLAGGNNEQFF	TGTGCCACCTCACGCGGACTAGCGGGAGGAAACAATGAGCAGTTCTTC
NA	TRBV11-3	TRBJ1-2	NA	CASSTSSGGRQGYGYTF	TGTGCCAGCAGTACAAGCTCTGGGGGCCGGCAGGGATATGGCTACACCTTC
NA	TRBV12-3/TRBV12-4	TRBJ2-3	few	CATNPTDTQYF	TGTGCCACCAATCCCACAGATACGCAGTATTTT
TRBD1	TRBV12-3/TRBV12-4	TRBJ1-4	many	CASRRQGEEKLFF	TGTGCCAGCAGGCGACAGGGTGAAGAAAAACTGTTTTTT
NA	TRBV5-1	TRBJ2-3	NA	CASSTGQRKRTDTQYF	TGCGCCAGCAGCACCGGACAGCGAAAGAGGACAGATACGCAGTATTTT
NA	TRBV5-1	TRBJ2-1	NA	CASSPSRVEGQFF	TGCGCCAGCAGCCCATCGAGGGTCGAAGGGCAGTTCTTC
NA	TRBV30	TRBJ2-5	once	CAWRGPGYQETQYF	TGTGCCTGGAGAGGACCCGGGTACCAAGAGACCCAGTACTTC
NA	TRBV11-2	TRBJ2-5	NA	CASSLSLAGETQYF	TGTGCCAGCAGCTTAAGTTTGGCCGGGGAGACCCAGTACTTC